This T cell receptor (beta chain) is drawn from a study of T-cell reconstitution after alpha-beta-depleted transplantation in children. For TCRbeta, the library was prepared with unique molecular identifiers. Each CDR3 protein gets one entry after TCRdb re-called the PCR reads with MiXCR. Of hundreds of thousands of distinct CDR3 sequences in the sample, roughly 13% are singletons; the top ten hold 2% to 2.5%. V lost 5 bases to trimming and J lost 0 bases; unmatched junction nucleotides: 13. Germline loops: CDR1 DFQATT, CDR2 SNEGSKA (reference sequence). This CDR3 is built from 17 residues. This clonotype was recorded a few times.

V usage is TRBV20-1 and J usage is TRBJ2-7, with 10 bases identical to TRBD1. This receptor was taken from a male patient younger than 18 who had a stem cell transplant for acute myeloid leukemia, so the T cells may come from the graft donor. This sample comprised PBMCs, mostly from graft donor cells, obtained 360 days after TCRalphabeta/CD19-depleted stem cell transplant. CDR3 loop: CSAGGTGATLSSYEQYF. The CDR3 DNA reads as TGCAGTGCTGGGGGGACAGGGGCTACTTTGAGCTCCTACGAGCAGTACTTC.